These 20 T cell receptor beta chains originate from one sample sequenced in a study of radiotherapy plus CTLA-4 blockade in lung cancer. This table comes from immunoSEQ multiplex PCR, and its TCRdb copy is limited to in-frame clones, with some not included. The repertoire includes approximately 28,000 clones, 75% to 85% of them detected once, and around 15% sits in the top ten. The specimen was peripheral blood, collected from a patient treated with radiotherapy plus ipilimumab. These receptors originate from a human donor with non-small cell lung cancer that progressed on radiotherapy plus ipilimumab.

This clone counts as medium-sized. The rearrangement uses TRBV19 and TRBJ2-7; D call uncertain. This CDR3 has 13 amino acids. CDR1 LNHDA and CDR2 SQIVND come from the germline V gene (reference sequence). Between the trimmed V and J ends, which lost 0 bases and 6 bases, there was a span of 9 bases. CDR3 in amino acids: CASSIDGTSEQYF. The DNA for the CDR3 is TGTGCCAGTAGTATAGATGGAACGAGCGAGCAGTACTTC.

This clone was counted between two and nine times. Distinct nucleotide sequences in the sample also encode this CDR3. The V call is TRBV18, the J call TRBJ2-1; 8 bases match TRBD2. J lost 1 base, V lost 3 bases, and 5 bases had no gene match. The CDR3 runs 16 residues. Germline V gives CDR1 KGHSH, CDR2 LQKENI. The CDR3 sequence is CASSPPGGASYNEQFF. The CDR3 bases are TGTGCCAGCTCACCCCCGGGAGGGGCTTCCTACAATGAGCAGTTCTTC. Filled out from reference TRBV18 and TRBJ2-1, the complete variable domain reads NAGVMQNPRHLVRRRGQEARLRCSPMKGHSHVYWYRQLPEEGLKFMVYLQKENIIDESGMPKERFSAEFPKEGPSILRIQQVVRGDSAAYFCASSPPGGASYNEQFFGPGTRLTVL.

Only a few counts were recorded for this clone. This chain connects TRBV19 to TRBJ1-6; the D gene is possibly TRBD1 (5 bases). The CDR3 covers 13 residues. Germline V gene data show CDR1 as LNHDA and CDR2 as SQIVND (reference sequence). V was trimmed by 5 bases and J by 13 bases, leaving 15 bases between them. As DNA, the CDR3 is TGTGCCAGTAGTCCCGGGACGCAGGCTCCCCTCCACTTT. Translation gives CASSPGTQAPLHF.

The chain carries TRBV4-1 and TRBJ1-2; a weak D match, TRBD1 (6 bases). The ends were cut back, 1 base at V and 6 bases at J, with 15 bases in the middle. The CDR3 is 15 amino acids. Germline V CDR1 and CDR2: MGHRA, YSYEKL. The chain's CDR3 is CASSQGSGGGDGYTF. The CDR3 DNA follows: TGCGCCAGCAGCCAAGGTTCAGGTGGGGGCGATGGCTACACCTTC.

J is TRBJ2-5 and V is TRBV5-4; a weak D match, TRBD2 (5 bases). V was clipped by 2 bases and J by 4 bases, with 15 bases between them. From germline, CDR1 is SGHNT and CDR2 YYREEE (reference sequence). The CDR3 consists of 15 residues. The CDR3 DNA sequence: TGTGCCAGCAGCTTAGTAGACTATCCCAGAGAGACCCAGTACTTC. It yields the protein CASSLVDYPRETQYF.

The CDR3 reads CASSLGASTDTQYF. CDR3 coding DNA: TGTGCCAGCAGCTTAGGGGCTAGCACAGATACGCAGTATTTT. The gene calls are TRBV5-6 and TRBJ2-3, with D perhaps matching TRBD1 (5 bases). Germline loops: CDR1 SGHDT, CDR2 YYEEEE. The CDR3 has 14 amino acids. V lost 2 bases to trimming and J lost 0 bases, with 7 bases between them.

This rearrangement joins TRBV5-4 to TRBJ1-2, with 8 bases fitting TRBD1. Germline CDR1 is SGHNT and CDR2 is YYREEE (reference sequence). V lost 2 bases, J lost 0 bases, and 6 bases stayed unmatched. This CDR3 is 16 amino acids long. Here the CDR3 reads CASSFQDREANYGYTF. The CDR3 bases are TGTGCCAGCAGCTTCCAGGACAGGGAAGCTAACTATGGCTACACCTTC.

V and J are TRBV6-1 and TRBJ1-1; D not resolved. The germline V and J ends were trimmed by 6 bases and 4 bases, with 12 bases remaining between them. The CDR3 is 13 residues long. CDR1 is MNHNS and CDR2 is SASEGT in the germline V gene. The CDR3 nucleotides read TGTGCCAGCAGCCCTTTCGAGGGCACTGAAGCTTTCTTT. Translated, it gives CASSPFEGTEAFF.

Regarding this clone: Other DNA sequences of this sample code for an identical CDR3. The rearrangement joins TRBV9 to TRBJ1-2; 11 bases are shared with TRBD1. The CDR3 is made up of 12 amino acids. Losses at the gene ends were 5 bases for V and 9 bases for J; bases not matched to a gene: 3. Germline V gene lookup returns CDR1 SGDLS and CDR2 YYNGEE. CDR3 sequence (DNA): TGTGCCAGCAGTGGGGACAGGGGGAGCTACACCTTC. Translating gives CASSGDRGSYTF.

This clone was counted once. The V gene is TRBV28, the J gene TRBJ1-4; D remains ambiguous. Germline lookup yields CDR1 MDHEN and CDR2 SYDVKM. Trimming stripped 6 bases from V and 8 bases from J, with 10 bases between. The CDR3 runs 12 residues. The CDR3 spells CASSSSGEKLFF. The CDR3 bases are TGTGCCAGCAGCTCCTCCGGAGAAAAACTGTTTTTT.

The rearrangement links TRBV6-6 to TRBJ1-2; 8 nucleotides match TRBD1. Germline CDR1 and CDR2: MNHNY and SVGAGI (reference sequence). Trimming at V came to 2 bases and at J to 4 bases, leaving 0 bases not matched to a gene. The CDR3 runs to 13 residues. The chain's CDR3 is CASSYTGGYGYTF. DNA for the CDR3: TGTGCCAGCAGTTACACAGGGGGCTATGGCTACACCTTC.

The CDR3 protein is CASSTGTSGFTDTQYF. DNA for the CDR3: TGTGCCAGTAGTACCGGGACTAGCGGGTTCACAGATACGCAGTATTTT. V is TRBV19 and J is TRBJ2-3; 12 bases fit TRBD2. V was pared by 4 bases and J by 2 bases, with 4 bases of the junction left unmatched. Germline V gives CDR1 LNHDA, CDR2 SQIVND (reference sequence). This CDR3 is built from 16 residues.

V gene TRBV14 combines with J gene TRBJ2-7, with D maybe TRBD1 (6 bases). Germline CDR1 and CDR2: SGHDN and FVKESK. V lost 4 bases to trimming and J lost 12 bases, with 16 bases between them. The CDR3 spans 12 residues. This CDR3 reads CASSPSRQAPYF. The CDR3 DNA sequence: TGTGCCAGCAGCCCGTCCCGACAGGCCCCGTACTTC.

The CDR3 DNA follows: TGTGCCAGCAGCTACCTCCGTGGACAGGTCATGTCGTACGAGCAGTACTTC. Its translation: CASSYLRGQVMSYEQYF. The chain joins TRBV13 to TRBJ2-7; 7 bases align to TRBD1. From germline, CDR1 is PRHDT and CDR2 FYEKMQ (reference sequence). The CDR3 extends over 17 amino acids. V shed 4 bases, J shed 4 bases, and the junction held 16 bases outside the gene matches.

CDR3 protein: CASSEQIDNEQFF. For the CDR3, the DNA is TGTGCCAGCAGTGAACAAATCGACAATGAGCAGTTCTTC. The rearrangement joins TRBV25-1 to TRBJ2-1; D is undetermined. The V gene lost 2 bases and the J gene lost 5 bases, with 7 bases spanning the gap. CDR1 and CDR2 from the germline V gene are MGHDK and SYGVNS. The CDR3 runs to 13 residues.

This clone appeared a few times. This chain links TRBV15 with TRBJ1-2; TRBD1 aligns across 7 bases. CDR3 length: 16 residues. V trimming: 2 bases; J trimming: 8 bases; junction bases outside the gene matches: 14. In germline, CDR1 is LNHNV, CDR2 YYDKDF (reference sequence). For the CDR3, the DNA is TGTGCCACCAGCAGAAGCGATCGAACAGGGGAAGGGGGCTACACCTTC. Protein: CATSRSDRTGEGGYTF. The variable domain in full, completed from reference TRBV15 and TRBJ1-2, reads DAMVIQNPRYQVTQFGKPVTLSCSQTLNHNVMYWYQQKSSQAPKLLFHYYDKDFNNEADTPDNFQSRRPNTSFCFLDIRSPGLGDTAMYLCATSRSDRTGEGGYTFGSGTRLTVV.

The chain is built from TRBV6-5 and TRBJ1-5; no firm D call. CDR3 length: 14 residues. V dropped 6 bases and J dropped 5 bases, with 14 bases sitting between them. The germline V gene has CDR1 MNHEY and CDR2 SVGAGI. The CDR3 region has the DNA TGTGCCAGCAGACCCAGTGGTGTGCATCAGCCCCAGCATTTT. It yields the protein CASRPSGVHQPQHF.

This chain connects TRBV5-8 to TRBJ2-1, with a weak D call TRBD2 (5 bases). V was trimmed by 4 bases and J by 2 bases, leaving 10 bases between them. Germline V lookup: CDR1 SGHTS, CDR2 YDEGEE. The CDR3 sequence is 14 residues long. This CDR3 is CASSHPGAYNEQFF. Written as DNA, the CDR3 is TGTGCCAGCAGCCACCCCGGGGCCTACAATGAGCAGTTCTTC.

The chain is built from TRBV7-9 and TRBJ1-1, with 7 bases identical to TRBD1. Germline CDR1 and CDR2: SEHNR and FQNEAQ (reference sequence). This CDR3 contains 14 residues. The V gene end was trimmed by 5 bases and the J gene end by 11 bases; junction bases not matched to a gene: 14. CDR3 DNA: TGTGCCAGCAGCCAGGAGGGGTTGGGACAGCACGCTTTCTTT. Its protein product is CASSQEGLGQHAFF.

This clone was counted between two and nine times. This sequence joins TRBV7-9 and TRBJ2-1; D is perhaps TRBD2 (6 bases). The V and J ends lost 5 bases and 7 bases respectively, with 12 bases between them. This CDR3 is 13 amino acids long. Germline V gives CDR1 SEHNR, CDR2 FQNEAQ (reference sequence). CDR3: CASSPWDSNEQFF. CDR3 bases: TGTGCCAGCAGCCCCTGGGACTCGAATGAGCAGTTCTTC.